Each of the 32 T cell receptor beta chains below was sequenced from the same sample in a study of post-analysis software for immune sequencing data. Findings of the study overall: In patients, about five TRBV segments were more frequent than in controls, with TRBV5-6, TRBV5-1 and TRBV20-1 among them.

cDNA libraries for TCR beta contained unique molecular identifiers. One entry per CDR3 protein, called by TCRdb with MiXCR from the PCR reads. The data hold 500,000 to 600,000 distinct CDR3 sequences, with around 44% observed a single time. What these receptors recognize is not known. The sequencing input was blood. Source of these receptors: a girl aged 10 to 17 with multiple sclerosis.

The chain couples TRBV12-3 or TRBV12-4 to TRBJ2-2, with 10 bases identical to TRBD2. The V gene end was trimmed by 6 bases and the J gene end by 4 bases; junction bases not matched to a gene: 5. The CDR3 totals 15 residues. The DNA of the CDR3 is TGTGCCAGCAGAGGAGCGGGGGGGCCCACCGGGGAGCTGTTTTTT. Translation: CASRGAGGPTGELFF.

Of note for this clonotype: An end of the junction does not agree with germline; a read error may underlie this. The rearrangement uses TRBV11-3 and TRBJ1-2; D uncertain. Germline V gives CDR1 SGHNT, CDR2 YENEEA. This CDR3 spans 15 amino acids. DNA for the CDR3: TGTGCCAGCAGCTTAGATTTGGAAACTAACTATGGCAACACCTTC. Amino acid sequence: CASSLDLETNYGNTF.

Note on this clonotype: The junction differs from germline at one of its ends, possibly a read error. The J gene is TRBJ2-2, the V gene TRBV27; D perhaps matches TRBD1 (6 bases). Per the germline V gene, CDR1 is MNHEY and CDR2 is SMNVEV (reference sequence). The CDR3 is 17 residues long. The CDR3 reads CASSLWGGGSNTRELFF. CDR3 in DNA: TGTGCCAGCAGTTTATGGGGTGGGGGCTCGAACACCAGGGAGCTGTTTTTT.

This chain connects TRBV12-3 or TRBV12-4 to TRBJ2-7; D may match TRBD1 or TRBD2 (5 bases each). This CDR3 region has 15 residues. The V gene lost 2 bases and the J gene lost 0 bases, with 11 bases spanning the gap. The CDR3 nucleotides are TGTGCCAGCAGTTTATTGGGGGAGCTCTCCTACGAGCAGTACTTC. Amino acids: CASSLLGELSYEQYF.

The rearrangement joins TRBV7-8 to TRBJ1-2; weak D call: TRBD1 (6 bases). Trimming shortened V by 1 base and J by 7 bases, and 16 bases separated the two germline ends. The CDR3 runs 15 residues. CDR1 SGHVS and CDR2 FQNEAQ come from the germline V gene. CDR3 residues: CASSLVPQGRSGYTF. The CDR3 DNA is TGTGCCAGCAGCTTAGTTCCACAGGGAAGGTCTGGCTACACCTTC. Complete variable domain (other parts from reference TRBV7-8 and TRBJ1-2): GAGVSQSPRYKVAKRGQDVALRCDPISGHVSLFWYQQALGQGPEFLTYFQNEAQLDKSGLPSDRFFAERPEGSVSTLKIQRTQQEDSAVYLCASSLVPQGRSGYTFGSGTRLTVV.

The chain carries TRBV2 and TRBJ2-1; 12 bases map to TRBD2. The CDR3 loop spans 13 amino acids. Germline lookup yields CDR1 SNHLY and CDR2 FYNNEI. V was pared by 7 bases and J by 12 bases, with 7 bases of the junction left unmatched. The CDR3 DNA follows: TGTGCCAGCAAGTCTAGCGGGGGGGCTGGGCAGTTCTTC. This codes for CASKSSGGAGQFF.

This clonotype has a handful of counts. The chain links TRBV27 to TRBJ1-6; 10 nucleotides line up with TRBD1. Looked up from germline, CDR1 is MNHEY and CDR2 is SMNVEV (reference sequence). J gave up 7 bases and V 3 bases, and 0 bases lay outside the gene matches. This CDR3 has 14 residues. For the CDR3, the DNA is TGTGCCAGCAGTTTGGACAGGGGGAATTCACCCCTCCACTTT. Translating it yields CASSLDRGNSPLHF.

This clonotype was detected a few times. The J gene is TRBJ2-1, the V gene TRBV29-1; D is possibly TRBD1 or TRBD2 (5 bases each). In germline, CDR1 is SQVTM, CDR2 ANQGSEA. This CDR3 region has 14 residues. The CDR3 region is CTGWGSSTYNEQFF. The CDR3 region has the DNA TGCACGGGGTGGGGGAGTTCCACCTACAATGAGCAGTTCTTC.

Worth noting for this clonotype: Mismatch with germline at one junction end may stem from a read error. The chain employs TRBV12-3 or TRBV12-4 and TRBJ1-5; unclear D gene. CDR3 size: 15 residues. The CDR3 DNA reads as TGTGCCAGCAGTTCACGCGGACTTAGCAGTCAGCCCCAGCATTTT. It specifies CASSSRGLSSQPQHF.

This sequence joins TRBV5-1 and TRBJ1-2, with no clear D. The CDR3 runs to 13 residues. CDR1 and CDR2 from the germline V gene are SGHRS and YFSETQ. Trimming stripped 3 bases from V and 0 bases from J, with 6 bases between. The CDR3 coding sequence is TGCGCCAGCAGCTACCTTGCTAACTATGGCTACACCTTC. Its protein product is CASSYLANYGYTF.

The V call is TRBV20-1, the J call TRBJ2-7, with 8 bases that match TRBD2. The J call could be wrong; TRBJ2-5 is a better fit for the DNA end. CDR3 length equals 14 residues. Looked up from germline, CDR1 is DFQATT and CDR2 is SNEGSKA (reference sequence). The CDR3 DNA sequence: TGCAGTGCTAGTAAACGGGGGGGCCGGGAGACCCAGTACTTC. It codes for CSASKRGGRETQYF.

This chain links TRBV11-2 with TRBJ2-3, with D possibly matching TRBD2 (5 bases). V was trimmed by 5 bases and J by 6 bases, leaving 12 bases between them. In germline, CDR1 is SGHAT, CDR2 FQNNGV. The CDR3 covers 13 residues. The chain's CDR3 is CASSPTRKDTQYF. The CDR3 nucleotides read TGTGCCAGCAGCCCAACTAGGAAGGATACGCAGTATTTT.

This chain connects TRBV28 to TRBJ1-1; D remains ambiguous. This CDR3 region has 13 residues. Germline V gives CDR1 MDHEN, CDR2 SYDVKM. The germline V and J ends were trimmed by 7 bases and 1 base, with 10 bases remaining between them. CDR3 loop: CASTKARNTEAFF. In DNA form, the CDR3 reads TGTGCCAGCACTAAGGCCAGGAACACTGAAGCTTTCTTT. The complete variable domain, with remaining parts taken from reference TRBV28 and TRBJ1-1, reads DVKVTQSSRYLVKRTGEKVFLECVQDMDHENMFWYRQDPGLGLRLIYFSYDVKMKEKGDIPEGYSVSREKKERFSLILESASTNQTSMYLCASTKARNTEAFFGQGTRLTVV.

The chain is built from TRBV6-6 and TRBJ1-4, with TRBD1 matching over 7 bases. CDR3 length: 15 amino acids. V lost 6 bases to trimming and J lost 4 bases; unmatched junction nucleotides: 8. The V gene's germline CDR1 is MNHNY and CDR2 SVGAGI (reference sequence). CDR3 amino acids: CASSEQGSGNEKLFF. The CDR3 bases are TGTGCCAGCAGCGAACAGGGGTCGGGTAATGAAAAACTGTTTTTT.

The table lists this clonotype with a few counts. The chain links TRBV12-3 or TRBV12-4 to TRBJ1-6; D is undetermined. Trimming removed 3 bases at V and 10 bases at J, with 13 bases between. The CDR3 runs to 14 residues. The CDR3 reads CASSFGHWESPLHF. CDR3 nucleotide sequence: TGTGCCAGCAGTTTCGGGCACTGGGAATCACCCCTCCACTTT.

In the case of this clonotype: A read error may account for a junction end that differs from germline. The chain joins TRBV12-3 or TRBV12-4 to TRBJ2-3; D possibly matches TRBD1 or TRBD2 (6 bases each). CDR3 length: 17 amino acids. The CDR3 coding sequence is TGTGCCAGCAGCGCCGATCGGTGGAGGGGGGTCACAGATACGCAATATTTT. It translates to CASSADRWRGVTDTQYF.

The chain joins TRBV5-1 to TRBJ2-5, with D possibly TRBD2 on 5 matching bases. V lost 6 bases and J lost 6, with 15 bases in between. This CDR3 region has 13 residues. The germline V gene encodes CDR1 SGHRS and CDR2 YFSETQ. The chain's CDR3 is CASNLPRGKTQYF. The CDR3 nucleotides read TGCGCCAGCAACCTCCCCCGGGGAAAGACCCAGTACTTC.

This clonotype occurred a few times. The gene calls are TRBV30 and TRBJ2-4; possible D gene TRBD2, 5 bases. Per germline, CDR1 GTSNPN and CDR2 SVGIG (reference sequence). The CDR3 contains 11 residues. The V end was cut by 5 bases, the J end by 10 bases, with 12 bases between. The CDR3 spells CAWALEAIQYF. The CDR3 DNA follows: TGTGCCTGGGCCTTGGAGGCGATTCAGTACTTC.

The chain uses TRBV20-1 and TRBJ1-1; D remains ambiguous. Trimming cost V 5 bases and J 5 bases, with 15 bases left between them. The CDR3 loop spans 13 amino acids. Germline-derived CDR1 and CDR2 are DFQATT and SNEGSKA (reference sequence). CDR3 protein: CSASQAGWTEAFF. The CDR3 DNA reads TGCAGTGCTTCCCAGGCCGGCTGGACTGAAGCTTTCTTT.

In this sample, this clonotype turned up a few times. The chain carries TRBV10-1 and TRBJ2-1, with D hard to call. V lost 3 bases, J lost 9 bases, and 9 bases lay in between. CDR3 size: 12 residues. The V gene's germline CDR1 is WNHNN and CDR2 SYGVQD (reference sequence). CDR3 residues: CASSDLITEQFF. The CDR3 region has the DNA TGCGCCAGCAGTGATCTGATTACTGAGCAGTTCTTC.

This clonotype is labeled as medium-sized. This chain links TRBV29-1 with TRBJ2-7; 7 bases line up with TRBD2. CDR3 length equals 16 residues. After removal of 3 bases from V and 3 bases from J, the junction contained 14 bases not matched to a gene. Germline loops: CDR1 SQVTM, CDR2 ANQGSEA. The CDR3 loop reads CSVDNLRASGNYEQYF. CDR3 sequence (DNA): TGCAGCGTTGATAATTTGAGGGCTAGCGGCAACTACGAGCAGTACTTC.

This clonotype appeared a few times. This rearrangement joins TRBV20-1 to TRBJ2-3, with D tentatively TRBD1 (6 bases). The CDR3 runs to 17 residues. The V and J ends lost 3 bases and 2 bases respectively, with 21 bases between them. The V gene's germline CDR1 is DFQATT and CDR2 SNEGSKA (reference sequence). CDR3 protein: CSASDRARGSLTDTQYF. The CDR3 DNA sequence: TGCAGTGCTAGCGACCGCGCCAGGGGAAGCCTCACAGATACGCAGTATTTT.

The chain uses TRBV24-1 and TRBJ1-5; possibly TRBD1 for D (5 bases). CDR3 length equals 14 residues. The V gene lost 10 bases and the J gene lost 3 bases, with 15 bases spanning the gap. The germline CDR1 and CDR2 sequences are KGHDR and SFDVKD. The CDR3 loop is CATGEGSPNQPQHF. CDR3 nucleotides: TGTGCCACGGGGGAGGGATCCCCCAATCAGCCCCAGCATTTT.

V usage is TRBV7-3 and J usage is TRBJ2-3; D may be TRBD1 (6 bases). The germline V gene encodes CDR1 SGHTA and CDR2 FQGTGA. The CDR3 spans 15 residues. Trimming shortened V by 5 bases and J by 0 bases, and 12 bases separated the two germline ends. CDR3 nucleotide sequence: TGTGCCAGCAGCCCCGAGGGACATAGCACAGATACGCAGTATTTT. Residues: CASSPEGHSTDTQYF.

The genes are TRBV29-1 and TRBJ2-1; D might be TRBD2 (6 bases). Trimming left V 7 bases short and J 1 base short, with 23 bases between. Germline V gives CDR1 SQVTM, CDR2 ANQGSEA. CDR3 length: 17 residues. CDR3 nucleotides: TGCAGCGCCTTGGCGGGCGGGGCCAGCGGATCCTACAATGAGCAGTTCTTC. It encodes CSALAGGASGSYNEQFF.

This clonotype was detected only once. Written as DNA, the CDR3 is TGTGCCAGCAGTCTCGTGACAGTGACTGAAGCTTTCTTT. This translates into CASSLVTVTEAFF. V usage is TRBV12-3 or TRBV12-4 and J usage is TRBJ1-1; D is perhaps TRBD1 (5 bases). Trimming shortened V by 5 bases and J by 5 bases, and 12 bases separated the two germline ends. The CDR3 consists of 13 residues.

The chain links TRBV5-1 to TRBJ2-1; D is perhaps TRBD2 (6 bases). V dropped 0 bases and J dropped 1 base, with 14 bases sitting between them. The CDR3 contains 17 residues. Germline CDR1 SGHRS, CDR2 YFSETQ. The CDR3 reads CASSLVGPSVSYNEQFF. The CDR3 bases are TGCGCCAGCAGCTTGGTAGGGCCTAGCGTGTCCTACAATGAGCAGTTCTTC.

Remarks on this clonotype: The junction differs from germline at one of its ends, possibly a read error. The chain joins TRBV12-3 or TRBV12-4 to TRBJ2-3, with D maybe TRBD2 (6 bases). The CDR3 totals 15 residues. CDR3 coding DNA: TGTGCCAGCACCCTTGAGGCGGGAAGCGCAGATGCGCAGTATTTT. As protein: CASTLEAGSADAQYF.

The chain couples TRBV12-3 or TRBV12-4 to TRBJ1-1, with D possibly being TRBD1 (6 bases). V lost 6 bases to trimming and J lost 5 bases, with 16 bases between them. CDR3 length equals 14 residues. The CDR3 DNA reads TGTGCCAGCAGCTCCGGGACAAGAAGGACTGAAGCTTTCTTT. This encodes CASSSGTRRTEAFF.

There are a few counts of this clonotype. The V call is TRBV4-2, the J call TRBJ2-5, with TRBD2 matching 7 bases. Trimming took 1 base from V and 4 from J; bases not matched to a gene: 6. Germline CDR1 and CDR2: LGHNA and YNFKEQ. The CDR3 totals 15 residues. In nucleotides, the CDR3 is TGTGCCAGCAGCCAAGGCGGCGGGAGACGAGAGACCCAGTACTTC. It translates to CASSQGGGRRETQYF.

In its sample, this clonotype was seen a few times. This chain uses TRBV4-1 with TRBJ2-7; no clear D. V lost 0 bases and J lost 0, with 12 bases in between. CDR3 length: 16 amino acids. Germline assignment: CDR1 MGHRA and CDR2 YSYEKL. CDR3 sequence (DNA): TGCGCCAGCAGCCAAGATGGGCATCCGAGCTCCTACGAGCAGTACTTC. Its translation is CASSQDGHPSSYEQYF.

For the CDR3, the DNA is TGTGCCAGCAGCAGCTTAAGGGAGACCCAGTACTTC. Translation: CASSSLRETQYF. This chain connects TRBV12-3 or TRBV12-4 to TRBJ2-5; no clear D gene. The CDR3 extends over 12 amino acids. V lost 6 bases and J lost 5, with 10 bases in between.